This paragraph reports one TCR beta chain. V gave up 5 bases and J gave up 5 bases, with 13 bases separating them. The CDR3 loop spans 14 amino acids. Germline CDR1 and CDR2: SGHTA and FQGTGA. The data belong to a study of OX40 agonist ivuxolimab in advanced cancers. TCRdb keeps only in-frame clones here, not all; method: immunoSEQ multiplex PCR. In the table there are 70,000 to 80,000 clones, 88% of which are singletons. J is TRBJ2-1 and V is TRBV7-3; D is tentatively TRBD1 or TRBD2 (5 bases each). The source of this sequence is an adult with an advanced solid tumor such as melanoma, head and neck, liver or kidney cancer. Material: CD4+ or CD8+ T cells sorted from blood, obtained in a trial of the OX40 agonist ivuxolimab. DNA of the CDR3: TGTGCCAGCAGCCGATCCGGGACGAACAATGAGCAGTTCTTC. Translating gives CASSRSGTNNEQFF.